One and the same sample provided the 14 T cell receptor beta chains below, sequenced in a study of blood T cell repertoires in COVID-19. Repertoires were generated with immunoSEQ multiplex PCR, while TCRdb's copy carries only in-frame clones and drops some. This table has tens of thousands of clones, about 85% appearing once. Material: peripheral blood. The receptors derive from a man aged 55 to 69 with COVID-19, enrolled during active disease.

The chain links TRBV19 to TRBJ2-1, with 12 bases that match TRBD2. The V segment lost 4 bases and the J segment 6 bases; nucleotides outside the gene matches: 4. CDR1 is LNHDA, CDR2 SQIVND, per germline (reference sequence). The CDR3 is 15 amino acids. The CDR3 bases are TGTGCCAGTAGTACCGCTAGCGGGAGGGCCAATGAGCAGTTCTTC. Its translation: CASSTASGRANEQFF.

V is TRBV30 and J is TRBJ1-2; tentative D call: TRBD1 (5 bases). The CDR3 covers 16 residues. CDR1 and CDR2 (germline): GTSNPN, SVGIG (reference sequence). V was shortened by 2 bases and J by 4 bases, with 20 bases between the two germline ends. Written as DNA, the CDR3 is TGTGCCTGGAGTTCACGCGGGACGGATGCTTCCTATGGCTACACCTTC. Residues: CAWSSRGTDASYGYTF.

The chain carries TRBV5-6 and TRBJ1-1; TRBD1 matches at 7 bases. CDR1 and CDR2 from the germline V gene are SGHDT and YYEEEE. This CDR3 is built from 15 residues. J lost 5 bases, V lost 6 bases, and 13 bases had no gene match. Here the CDR3 DNA reads TGTGCCAGCACTGAACACACAGGGGTGGGTACTGAAGCTTTCTTT. Translating gives CASTEHTGVGTEAFF.

The chain employs TRBV2 and TRBJ1-5, with D unresolved. The CDR3 totals 16 residues. Trimming took off 0 bases at V and 3 bases at J, with 12 bases between the two ends. CDR1 SNHLY and CDR2 FYNNEI come from the germline V gene. Here the CDR3 DNA reads TGTGCCAGCAGTGAAGCGCGCCGGGGTTACAATCAGCCCCAGCATTTT. It yields the protein CASSEARRGYNQPQHF.

V is TRBV6-5 and J is TRBJ2-3; D unclear. This CDR3 has 14 amino acids. V shed 3 bases and J shed 1 base, with 8 bases lying between them. Germline CDR1 is MNHEY and CDR2 is SVGAGI. CDR3 DNA sequence: TGTGCCAGCAGTTATGGTAGAGGCACAGATACGCAGTATTTT. Translation: CASSYGRGTDTQYF.

The V gene is TRBV4-1, the J gene TRBJ1-3; TRBD1 matches 9 bases. The ends lost 4 bases at V and 0 bases at J; junction bases unmatched: 13. This CDR3 comprises 19 residues. The germline V gene encodes CDR1 MGHRA and CDR2 YSYEKL. CDR3: CASSPQGQGVLSSGNTIYF. The CDR3 bases are TGCGCCAGCAGCCCCCAGGGACAGGGAGTTTTGAGCTCTGGAAACACCATATATTTT.

V usage is TRBV11-3 and J usage is TRBJ2-5; TRBD1 matches 8 bases. The CDR3 runs 14 residues. Losses at the gene ends were 5 bases for V and 4 bases for J; bases not matched to a gene: 6. CDR1 is SGHNT and CDR2 is YENEEA in the germline V gene. The CDR3 region is CASSLGQGGETQYF. The CDR3 DNA reads as TGTGCCAGCAGCCTCGGACAGGGCGGAGAGACCCAGTACTTC.

The V gene is TRBV30, the J gene TRBJ1-1, with 11 bases identical to TRBD1. CDR3 size: 17 residues. CDR1 is GTSNPN, CDR2 SVGIG, per germline (reference sequence). V was pared by 2 bases and J by 2 bases, with 10 bases of the junction left unmatched. CDR3 protein: CAWSPLDRGQGNTEAFF. CDR3 coding DNA: TGTGCCTGGAGTCCACTGGACAGGGGGCAAGGAAACACTGAAGCTTTCTTT.

This clone has only one observation. DNA for the CDR3: TGTGCCAGCGCTAGCGGGAGGCTCGATACGCAGTATTTT. It yields the protein CASASGRLDTQYF. V gene TRBV6-4 combines with J gene TRBJ2-3; 11 bases map to TRBD2. Losses at the gene ends were 8 bases for V and 6 bases for J; bases not matched to a gene: 4. The CDR3 totals 13 residues. Germline CDR1 and CDR2: MRHNA and SNTAGT.

The rearrangement joins TRBV5-1 to TRBJ1-5, with unresolved D. With 2 bases removed from V and 0 bases from J, the gap between germline ends came to 12 bases. In germline, CDR1 is SGHRS, CDR2 YFSETQ. The CDR3 has 16 residues. For the CDR3, the DNA is TGCGCCAGCAGCTTCTCTGGCCCCGATAGCAATCAGCCCCAGCATTTT. It yields the protein CASSFSGPDSNQPQHF. The full variable domain, in which reference TRBV5-1 and TRBJ1-5 provide the parts outside the CDR3, is KAGVTQTPRYLIKTRGQQVTLSCSPISGHRSVSWYQQTPGQGLQFLFEYFSETQRNKGNFPGRFSGRQFSNSRSEMNVSTLELGDSALYLCASSFSGPDSNQPQHFGDGTRLSIL.

The rearrangement uses TRBV29-1 and TRBJ2-1; 8 bases map to TRBD1. The length of the CDR3 is 14 residues. The V gene end was trimmed by 6 bases and the J gene end by 2 bases; junction bases not matched to a gene: 6. Germline CDR1 reads SQVTM; CDR2 reads ANQGSEA. DNA of the CDR3: TGCAGCGTCACAGGGGGAGCAACCTACAATGAGCAGTTCTTC. Translated: CSVTGGATYNEQFF.

The chain employs TRBV28 and TRBJ2-1; 7 bases are shared with TRBD2. The CDR3 is 15 residues long. V lost 6 bases and J lost 4; bases outside the gene matches: 9. Germline CDR1 MDHEN, CDR2 SYDVKM. The CDR3 spells CASRPAGSHYNEQFF. The CDR3 DNA reads as TGTGCCAGCAGACCAGCGGGGTCCCATTACAATGAGCAGTTCTTC.

The chain recombines TRBV5-1 with TRBJ2-1, with D uncertain. The CDR3 consists of 13 residues. Germline V CDR1 and CDR2: SGHRS, YFSETQ. Trimming stripped 5 bases from V and 5 bases from J, with 11 bases between. The CDR3 DNA follows: TGCGCCAGCAGTAGTCGGGTAGACAATGAGCAGTTCTTC. Protein sequence: CASSSRVDNEQFF.

The chain links TRBV7-2 to TRBJ2-7, with TRBD1 matching over 9 bases. This CDR3 comprises 15 residues. Germline trimming cut 2 bases from V and 2 bases from J; bases unmatched to any gene: 4. Germline V lookup: CDR1 SGHTA, CDR2 FQGNSA. The CDR3 nucleotides are TGTGCCAGCAGCTTATCCGGGACAGGGACCTACGAGCAGTACTTC. This codes for CASSLSGTGTYEQYF.